This entry concerns a single T cell receptor beta chain. Its antigen remains undetermined. Nothing much larger sits one base from this clone, and base qualities are not available. According to the study, the label for this sample's time point signals: baseline before first vaccination. The meaning of the sample's treatment or condition label: meningococcal conjugate vaccine given as trial control. Vaccinee samples came from UK trials COV001 and COV002, including a single-blind randomized controlled phase 2/3 trial of AZD1222 (ChAdOx1 nCoV-19) in healthy adults. For TCRbeta chain sequencing, PBMC samples were collected from trial participants at day 0 and at day 28 after the second dose. The CDR3 regions of human TCRbeta chains were subjected to immunosequencing. The original methods were these. TCRs in the repertoires were compared against a reference library of SARS-CoV-2-specific TCRs that had been generated with the MIRA antigen-specificity platform. Breadth was defined as the fraction of unique TCRs that were SARS-CoV-2-associated. Depth was defined as the fraction of total T cells that were SARS-CoV-2-associated. Each spike-specific TCR was assigned to its reactive spike region and to a CD4 or CD8 class using the MIRA data. Log10-transformed breadth and depth values were compared by one-way ANOVA with Sidak's multiple comparisons tests. TCRdb re-hosts the immuneACCESS table, in-frame sequences only. Its copies lack some clones; in the studies checked, an unresolved V gene accounts for under half of them, and the cause for the rest is not known. The V and J calls and clone size are taken from that table; D and trimming were inferred from the DNA. This sample comprises roughly 77,000 clones, just over 90% of them detected only once. In total, the top ten clones hold roughly 7% of the sample.

These data originate in a study of T cell responses to AZD1222 COVID-19 vaccine (dated by TCRdb to 2020 to 2022). The study in broad terms: TCR sequencing was performed for roughly 250 trial participants, of whom about 200 were given two doses of AZD1222 and some 25 were given two doses of MenACWY control vaccine. Trial participants were enrolled by age into 18-55, 56-69 and 70-plus year subgroups, with about 150, 28 and 57 TCR-sequenced participants respectively. On the study overall, not on this receptor specifically: Because no day 14 peak-response samples were available, the repertoires could be characterized only after the peak T cell response. Participants were mostly white British, with more females than males. The authors suggested clonal diversity may have been underestimated. CD4 TCRs associated with the vaccine covered the entire spike protein, and the dominant responses were in regions 160-218 and 743-854. Only 5 to 7 AZD1222 recipients were SARS-CoV-2 seropositive at baseline, limiting conclusions about previously exposed vaccinees. In the small 56-69-year group, the increase in depth fell short of significance, most likely because of low power. A significant rise in spike-specific TCR breadth and depth was observed after two AZD1222 doses relative to day 0 and relative to MenACWY recipients. Epitopes outside the regions mutated in the B.1.351 and B.1.1.7 variants were reportedly recognized by nearly half of the unique spike-specific TCRs.

The CDR3 goes from the cysteine to the phenylalanine over 13 residues. Only the CDR3 DNA is retained, 39 bases long and in frame from the first base. V is shortened by 2 bases, J by 1 base, and the region joining them spans 5 bases. CDR1 and CDR2, looked up from the germline V gene, are MNHEY and SVGAGI. The chain is assembled from TRBV6-5 and TRBJ2-5; the D gene lacks a confident call. The TCR sequence derives from an adult in good health. The sequences come from peripheral blood, collected on day 0 of MenACWY control vaccination. DNA sequence: TGTGCCAGCAGTTACCAGTCCCAAGAGACCCAGTACTTC. It translates as CASSYQSQETQYF.